Shown below are 32 T cell receptor beta chains from a single sample sequenced in a study of OX40 agonist ivuxolimab in advanced cancers. This table comes from immunoSEQ multiplex PCR, and its TCRdb copy is limited to in-frame clones, with some not included. Here the sample spans around 100,000 clones, about 91% being singletons. Sequencing was performed on CD4+ or CD8+ T cells sorted from blood, taken in a trial of the OX40 agonist ivuxolimab. Source of these receptors: an adult with an advanced solid tumor such as melanoma, head and neck, liver or kidney cancer.

This CDR3 reads CASSLREGGEQFF. In nucleotides, the CDR3 is TGCGCCAGCAGCTTGCGGGAGGGCGGTGAGCAGTTCTTC. J is TRBJ2-1 and V is TRBV5-1; 8 nucleotides line up with TRBD2. The length of the CDR3 is 13 residues. Per the germline V gene, CDR1 is SGHRS and CDR2 is YFSETQ. Trimming took 1 base from V and 9 from J; bases not matched to a gene: 3.

The chain joins TRBV25-1 to TRBJ1-1; possibly TRBD1 for D (6 bases). V was cut by 5 bases and J by 11 bases, with 15 bases left in between. Germline V gene data show CDR1 as MGHDK and CDR2 as SYGVNS. This CDR3 has 12 amino acids. This chain's CDR3 is CASSKLQGSAFF. DNA of the CDR3: TGTGCCAGCAGTAAGTTACAGGGTTCGGCTTTCTTT. The whole variable domain, filled in from reference TRBV25-1 and TRBJ1-1, reads EADIYQTPRYLVIGTGKKITLECSQTMGHDKMYWYQQDPGMELHLIHYSYGVNSTEKGDLSSESTVSRIRTEHFPLTLESARPSHTSQYLCASSKLQGSAFFGQGTRLTVV.

The J gene is TRBJ2-1, the V gene TRBV7-6; the match to TRBD2 covers 10 bases. Trimming cost V 1 base and J 7 bases; bases outside gene matches: 4. This CDR3 comprises 15 residues. From germline, CDR1 is SGHVS and CDR2 FNYEAQ. CDR3 coding DNA: TGTGCCAGCAGCTTAGTAGCGGGAGGAAGGAATGAGCAGTTCTTC. Translated: CASSLVAGGRNEQFF.

The rearrangement joins TRBV28 to TRBJ2-1, with 7 bases aligning to TRBD1. Unmatched junction bases numbered 8, after V lost 6 bases and J lost 3 bases. This CDR3 spans 15 amino acids. In germline, CDR1 is MDHEN, CDR2 SYDVKM. The CDR3 sequence: CASRPRTGGYNEQFF. CDR3 DNA: TGTGCCAGCAGGCCAAGGACAGGCGGCTACAATGAGCAGTTCTTC.

This chain joins TRBV2 and TRBJ2-5, with 8 bases lining up with TRBD1. Looked up from germline, CDR1 is SNHLY and CDR2 is FYNNEI. This CDR3 is 13 amino acids long. Unmatched junction bases numbered 7, after V lost 6 bases and J lost 7 bases. The CDR3 DNA reads as TGTGCCAGCAGCACCGGACAGGGAGGGACCCAGTACTTC. Its protein product is CASSTGQGGTQYF.

The chain carries TRBV28 and TRBJ2-5; D call uncertain. CDR3 size: 10 residues. Germline CDR1 reads MDHEN; CDR2 reads SYDVKM. The V end lost 5 bases, the J end lost 5 bases, and 3 bases lay between the germline ends. The CDR3 protein is CASSMETQYF. CDR3 nucleotides: TGTGCCAGCAGTATGGAGACCCAGTACTTC.

The rearrangement links TRBV5-1 to TRBJ2-5; D is possibly TRBD1 (5 bases). The CDR3 runs to 14 residues. Germline-derived CDR1 and CDR2 are SGHRS and YFSETQ. Trimming took 4 bases from V and 0 from J, leaving 10 bases between them. For the CDR3, the DNA is TGCGCCAGCAGCCCCACAGGACACCAAGAGACCCAGTACTTC. As protein: CASSPTGHQETQYF.

This clone came up once. The rearrangement joins TRBV6-1 to TRBJ1-4; D is undetermined. CDR1 is MNHNS and CDR2 is SASEGT in the germline V gene. V was shortened by 3 bases and J by 4 bases, with 12 bases between the two germline ends. This CDR3 is built from 15 residues. The CDR3 DNA is TGTGCCAGCAGTGATCACCACGGAAGTAATGAAAAACTGTTTTTT. Protein: CASSDHHGSNEKLFF.

This chain links TRBV2 with TRBJ2-2; 9 nucleotides match TRBD1. The CDR3 totals 14 residues. Germline V gene lookup returns CDR1 SNHLY and CDR2 FYNNEI. The V segment lost 7 bases and the J segment 7 bases; nucleotides outside the gene matches: 7. The CDR3 reads CASNLQGAGGELFF. CDR3 nucleotides: TGTGCCAGCAACCTACAGGGGGCGGGCGGGGAGCTGTTTTTT.

V gene TRBV9 combines with J gene TRBJ2-1; 7 nucleotides match TRBD2. Germline V CDR1 and CDR2: SGDLS, YYNGEE. This CDR3 region has 15 residues. The trim removed 3 bases at V and 5 bases at J, leaving 8 bases unmatched. The CDR3 sequence: CASSGPGTTDNEQFF. The CDR3 region has the DNA TGTGCCAGCAGCGGACCCGGGACTACAGACAATGAGCAGTTCTTC.

The V and J genes are TRBV7-2 and TRBJ2-7; possibly TRBD1 for D (6 bases). Germline CDR1 reads SGHTA; CDR2 reads FQGNSA. V gave up 1 base and J gave up 3 bases, with 10 bases separating them. CDR3 size: 14 residues. This chain's CDR3 is CASSLVQGSYEQYF. The CDR3 DNA follows: TGTGCCAGCAGCTTAGTGCAGGGGAGCTACGAGCAGTACTTC.

The genes are TRBV7-3 and TRBJ2-5; D possibly matches TRBD1 or TRBD2 (5 bases each). V lost 4 bases and J 7 bases, leaving 13 bases between the germline ends. Germline V CDR1 and CDR2: SGHTA, FQGTGA. The CDR3 runs 13 residues. DNA of the CDR3: TGTGCCAGCAGCTCCGGGACCTCGGGGACCCAGTACTTC. Translating gives CASSSGTSGTQYF.

The count of this clone is one. The genes are TRBV7-2 and TRBJ2-7; TRBD2 is a possible D gene (6 bases). Trimming stripped 5 bases from V and 5 bases from J, with 19 bases between. Germline V gene lookup returns CDR1 SGHTA and CDR2 FQGNSA. This CDR3 has 15 residues. CDR3 sequence: CASSIRHGTSDEQYF. CDR3 bases: TGTGCCAGCAGCATACGTCATGGGACTTCGGACGAGCAGTACTTC.

CDR3 amino acids: CASSSRDEQYF. As DNA, the CDR3 is TGTGCCAGCAGTTCCCGGGACGAGCAGTACTTC. The chain is built from TRBV28 and TRBJ2-7; no definite D call. The CDR3 loop spans 11 amino acids. V lost 4 bases and J 5 bases, leaving 6 bases between the germline ends. Germline V gene data show CDR1 as MDHEN and CDR2 as SYDVKM. Drawing the rest from reference TRBV28 and TRBJ2-7, the complete variable domain is DVKVTQSSRYLVKRTGEKVFLECVQDMDHENMFWYRQDPGLGLRLIYFSYDVKMKEKGDIPEGYSVSREKKERFSLILESASTNQTSMYLCASSSRDEQYFGPGTRLTVT.

V gene TRBV6-5 combines with J gene TRBJ1-4; 8 bases agree with TRBD1. CDR3 length: 14 amino acids. Germline V CDR1 and CDR2: MNHEY, SVGAGI. With 6 bases clipped from V and 7 bases from J, the junction kept 7 bases outside the gene matches. The CDR3 bases are TGTGCCAGCAGCATTGACAGGGGCTCTGAAAAACTGTTTTTT. This encodes CASSIDRGSEKLFF.

V usage is TRBV7-9 and J usage is TRBJ2-3; D is perhaps TRBD1 or TRBD2 (6 bases each). V gave up 5 bases and J gave up 14 bases, with 20 bases separating them. This CDR3 has 13 residues. Germline CDR1 reads SEHNR; CDR2 reads FQNEAQ (reference sequence). This CDR3 is CASSPQGRGRLYF. CDR3 DNA: TGTGCCAGCAGCCCTCAAGGTCGGGGGCGGCTGTATTTT.

The rearrangement joins TRBV5-4 to TRBJ2-5, with D hard to call. The CDR3 is made up of 15 amino acids. The ends were cut back, 0 bases at V and 4 bases at J, with 13 bases in the middle. CDR1 and CDR2 (germline): SGHNT, YYREEE (reference sequence). Here the CDR3 reads CASSLDWASGETQYF. CDR3 bases: TGTGCCAGCAGCTTGGATTGGGCTAGTGGAGAGACCCAGTACTTC.

The CDR3 bases are TGTGCCAGCCGGCACAGGGGTGGGACCTACGAGCAGTACTTC. Encoded protein: CASRHRGGTYEQYF. This chain links TRBV7-2 with TRBJ2-7; 7 bases line up with TRBD1. V was clipped by 8 bases and J by 2 bases; unmatched bases: 9. Germline assignment: CDR1 SGHTA and CDR2 FQGNSA. This CDR3 contains 14 residues.

The chain combines TRBV28 with TRBJ2-5, with a tentative D call TRBD1 (6 bases). Germline-derived CDR1 and CDR2 are MDHEN and SYDVKM. The CDR3 consists of 12 residues. V gave up 8 bases and J gave up 4 bases, with 11 bases separating them. The CDR3: CASGTGRETQYF. The CDR3, as DNA: TGTGCCAGCGGCACAGGGCGAGAGACCCAGTACTTC. Together with reference TRBV28 and TRBJ2-5, the CDR3 gives the full variable domain: DVKVTQSSRYLVKRTGEKVFLECVQDMDHENMFWYRQDPGLGLRLIYFSYDVKMKEKGDIPEGYSVSREKKERFSLILESASTNQTSMYLCASGTGRETQYFGPGTRLLVL.

The V gene is TRBV4-2, the J gene TRBJ2-1; 10 bases map to TRBD2. The CDR3 extends over 16 amino acids. Germline values: CDR1 LGHNA, CDR2 YNFKEQ. The V and J ends lost 2 bases and 3 bases, in that order; junction bases with no gene match: 4. The CDR3 loop is CASSQRTSGLYNEQFF. DNA of the CDR3: TGTGCCAGCAGCCAAAGGACTAGCGGACTCTACAATGAGCAGTTCTTC.

The rearrangement joins TRBV28 to TRBJ2-1; D is possibly TRBD2 (6 bases). Germline CDR1 and CDR2: MDHEN and SYDVKM. CDR3 length: 16 residues. Trimming took off 5 bases at V and 0 bases at J, with 14 bases between the two ends. This chain's CDR3 is CASSPAGKSSYNEQFF. CDR3 bases: TGTGCCAGCAGTCCGGCGGGAAAGAGCTCCTACAATGAGCAGTTCTTC.

In DNA form, the CDR3 reads TGTGCCAGCAGGGGCGGGGGGGCCTACGAGCAGTACTTC. Translated: CASRGGGAYEQYF. This sequence joins TRBV28 and TRBJ2-7; TRBD2 agrees at 9 bases. This CDR3 has 13 residues. Germline V gene data show CDR1 as MDHEN and CDR2 as SYDVKM. J gave up 2 bases and V 6 bases, and 2 bases lay outside the gene matches.

The genes are TRBV7-6 and TRBJ2-2; possibly TRBD1 for D (6 bases). This CDR3 region has 16 residues. V lost 3 bases to trimming and J lost 2 bases, with 13 bases between them. The V gene's germline CDR1 is SGHVS and CDR2 FNYEAQ. The chain's CDR3 is CASSFSTGLNTGELFF. The CDR3 nucleotides are TGTGCCAGCAGCTTCAGTACAGGGTTAAACACCGGGGAGCTGTTTTTT.

The chain joins TRBV7-8 to TRBJ2-3; D may be TRBD1 (7 bases). Trimming took 4 bases from V and 2 from J, leaving 13 bases between them. The CDR3 spans 15 residues. Germline V gives CDR1 SGHVS, CDR2 FQNEAQ. CDR3 coding DNA: TGTGCCAGCAGCTCAGGGGGGCAGTACACAGATACGCAGTATTTT. Its protein is CASSSGGQYTDTQYF.

CDR3 DNA: TGTGCCAGTAGTGAACAGGGAAAGACCCAGTACTTC. Its protein is CASSEQGKTQYF. The chain carries TRBV19 and TRBJ2-5, with a tentative D call TRBD1 (6 bases). Germline V gives CDR1 LNHDA, CDR2 SQIVND (reference sequence). The CDR3 loop spans 12 amino acids. Trimming cost V 5 bases and J 6 bases, with 10 bases left between them.

The chain combines TRBV7-2 with TRBJ1-5, with 10 bases that match TRBD1. This CDR3 is 16 amino acids long. CDR1 is SGHTA, CDR2 FQGNSA, per germline. The trim removed 5 bases at V and 6 bases at J, leaving 10 bases unmatched. The CDR3 DNA is TGTGCCAGCAGCGAAAGGGCGGACAGGGGGTCTCAGCCCCAGCATTTT. Its translation is CASSERADRGSQPQHF.

V is TRBV6-6 and J is TRBJ2-7; D is possibly TRBD2 (6 bases). The CDR3 totals 11 residues. The germline gives CDR1 MNHNY, CDR2 SVGAGI (reference sequence). The V and J ends lost 11 bases and 0 bases respectively, with 8 bases between them. CDR3 in DNA: TGTGCCTCGGGGGACTCCTACGAGCAGTACTTC. Translating gives CASGDSYEQYF.

V and J are TRBV5-1 and TRBJ2-5; D call uncertain. V was pared by 0 bases and J by 5 bases, with 8 bases between. Per germline, CDR1 SGHRS and CDR2 YFSETQ. This CDR3 comprises 13 residues. The CDR3 loop reads CASSLGVGETQYF. The CDR3 bases are TGCGCCAGCAGCTTGGGTGTGGGGGAGACCCAGTACTTC.

V and J are TRBV19 and TRBJ2-2; the match to TRBD1 covers 9 bases. The length of the CDR3 is 15 residues. With V trimmed by 5 bases and J by 5 bases, 6 bases remained unmatched. Per germline, CDR1 LNHDA and CDR2 SQIVND (reference sequence). CDR3 amino acids: CASSSGTGITGELFF. The CDR3 DNA follows: TGTGCCAGTAGTTCCGGGACAGGGATAACCGGGGAGCTGTTTTTT.

The CDR3: CAIRPTEVDTQYF. DNA for the CDR3: TGTGCCATCAGGCCGACCGAAGTGGATACGCAGTATTTT. The chain has TRBV10-3 and TRBJ2-3; D is unresolved. The germline V and J ends were trimmed by 6 bases and 6 bases, with 13 bases remaining between them. The CDR3 loop spans 13 amino acids. Germline assignment: CDR1 ENHRY and CDR2 SYGVKD.

The chain is built from TRBV18 and TRBJ1-2, with D maybe TRBD1 (5 bases). The CDR3 runs 13 residues. V was cut by 4 bases and J by 8 bases, with 14 bases left in between. CDR1 is KGHSH and CDR2 is LQKENI in the germline V gene. This CDR3 reads CASSRDLGGGYTF. CDR3 DNA sequence: TGTGCCAGCTCACGGGACCTTGGCGGCGGCTACACCTTC.

This chain links TRBV7-3 with TRBJ1-3; D gene uncertain. V was shortened by 0 bases and J by 4 bases, with 25 bases between the two germline ends. The germline gives CDR1 SGHTA, CDR2 FQGTGA. The CDR3 totals 20 residues. Here the CDR3 DNA reads TGTGCCAGCAGCTTAACCCACGGTGTAGTTAGGGAAAACGAAGGAAACACCATATATTTT. Translated, it gives CASSLTHGVVRENEGNTIYF.